The 18 T cell receptor beta chains listed next were all sequenced from one sample in a study of a mutant IDH1 vaccine in newly diagnosed glioma. Their target antigens are unknown. The time point: week 5, during vaccination. Every single dose of the vaccine, 300 ug of mutant IDH1 20-mer peptide, came with topical imiquimod. Profiled with immunoSEQ multiplex PCR; TCRdb holds only in-frame clones, not every one. The sample holds about 38,000 clones, approximately 78% seen once. Sequenced here: PBMCs, sampled from a glioma patient whose treatment included an IDH1 peptide vaccine. The receptor source for this set is a man aged 35-49 years with glioma.

The chain recombines TRBV10-1 with TRBJ2-7, with D tentatively TRBD1 (7 bases). The length of the CDR3 is 12 residues. V dropped 8 bases and J dropped 6 bases, with 14 bases sitting between them. The germline gives CDR1 WNHNN, CDR2 SYGVQD (reference sequence). The CDR3 nucleotides read TGCGCCAGCGCCGTTCAGGGGGGCGAGCAGTACTTC. It translates to CASAVQGGEQYF.

This chain connects TRBV9 to TRBJ1-3; no clear D gene. Germline CDR1 SGDLS, CDR2 YYNGEE. This CDR3 has 16 amino acids. V was cut by 3 bases and J by 0 bases, with 13 bases left in between. The CDR3 spells CASSEHSGFSGNTIYF. The CDR3 DNA is TGTGCCAGCAGCGAACACTCGGGGTTCTCTGGAAACACCATATATTTT.

The chain links TRBV9 to TRBJ2-2, with 8 nucleotides matching TRBD2. Germline CDR1 SGDLS, CDR2 YYNGEE. Unmatched junction bases numbered 9, after V lost 0 bases and J lost 5 bases. The CDR3 consists of 17 residues. CDR3 DNA: TGTGCCAGCAGCGTAGCGGGGGGGCCATCGAGGACCGGGGAGCTGTTTTTT. It codes for CASSVAGGPSRTGELFF.

This clone was recorded once. The gene calls are TRBV18 and TRBJ1-1; no definite D call. Per the germline V gene, CDR1 is KGHSH and CDR2 is LQKENI. The CDR3 has 13 amino acids. V was cut by 4 bases and J by 6 bases, with 12 bases left in between. Written as DNA, the CDR3 is TGTGCCAGCTCACTCCTTGAAGAGGCTGAAGCTTTCTTT. It encodes CASSLLEEAEAFF.

J is TRBJ1-4 and V is TRBV7-2; D not certain. The V gene's germline CDR1 is SGHTA and CDR2 FQGNSA. The CDR3 covers 14 residues. V dropped 5 bases and J dropped 7 bases, with 14 bases sitting between them. CDR3 sequence (DNA): TGTGCCAGCAGCCCGGACGGGATCAGTGAAAAACTGTTTTTT. It encodes CASSPDGISEKLFF.

V is TRBV10-2 and J is TRBJ1-5; no clear D. V lost 4 bases and J lost 7, with 11 bases in between. The CDR3 loop spans 13 amino acids. CDR1 is WSHSY, CDR2 SAAADI, per germline. The CDR3 nucleotides are TGCGCCAGCAGTGCGGCAGCGGAGCAGCCCCAGCATTTT. This encodes CASSAAAEQPQHF.

The J gene is TRBJ1-5, the V gene TRBV5-1; D gene ambiguous. V gave up 4 bases and J gave up 7 bases, with 21 bases separating them. The CDR3 runs to 16 residues. Germline V CDR1 and CDR2: SGHRS, YFSETQ. CDR3 residues: CASSPGVQAAGQPQHF. Here the CDR3 DNA reads TGCGCCAGCAGCCCGGGTGTCCAGGCGGCGGGGCAGCCCCAGCATTTT. Looking up the rest from reference TRBV5-1 and TRBJ1-5 gives the full variable domain: KAGVTQTPRYLIKTRGQQVTLSCSPISGHRSVSWYQQTPGQGLQFLFEYFSETQRNKGNFPGRFSGRQFSNSRSEMNVSTLELGDSALYLCASSPGVQAAGQPQHFGDGTRLSIL.

The chain recombines TRBV10-1 with TRBJ1-5; 8 positions match TRBD1. This CDR3 is built from 15 residues. J lost 3 bases, V lost 5 bases, and 6 bases had no gene match. Per germline, CDR1 WNHNN and CDR2 SYGVQD (reference sequence). In DNA form, the CDR3 reads TGCGCCAGCAGTCCAAAGACAGGGGACAATCAGCCCCAGCATTTT. This gives the protein CASSPKTGDNQPQHF.

V usage is TRBV4-2 and J usage is TRBJ1-2, with D uncertain. Germline CDR1 LGHNA, CDR2 YNFKEQ. The CDR3 has 13 residues. Trimming removed 0 bases at V and 8 bases at J, with 10 bases between. The CDR3 DNA reads as TGTGCCAGCAGCCAAGAAGCGTTACGCGGCTACACCTTC. It codes for CASSQEALRGYTF.

This clone was observed a handful of times. The V and J genes are TRBV30 and TRBJ1-2; maybe TRBD1 (6 bases). Germline V gene sequence: CDR1 GTSNPN, CDR2 SVGIG (reference sequence). Trimming took 1 base from V and 8 from J, leaving 8 bases between them. This CDR3 has 11 amino acids. This CDR3 is CAWSGGGGYTF. The CDR3 region has the DNA TGTGCCTGGAGTGGGGGGGGCGGCTACACCTTC.

This chain's CDR3 is CASSERGGSWAEAFF. For the CDR3, the DNA is TGCGCCAGCAGTGAAAGAGGGGGGAGTTGGGCTGAAGCTTTCTTT. This chain uses TRBV10-1 with TRBJ1-1, with a weak D call TRBD1 (6 bases). Per the germline V gene, CDR1 is WNHNN and CDR2 is SYGVQD (reference sequence). This CDR3 is 15 amino acids long. With 3 bases removed from V and 6 bases from J, the gap between germline ends came to 17 bases.

The chain has TRBV5-1 and TRBJ2-7; D is unclear. The CDR3 loop spans 13 amino acids. CDR1 is SGHRS and CDR2 is YFSETQ in the germline V gene. The V end lost 0 bases, the J end lost 5 bases, and 9 bases lay between the germline ends. The CDR3: CASSLGGSNEQYF. CDR3 coding DNA: TGCGCCAGCAGCTTGGGGGGATCCAACGAGCAGTACTTC. Together with reference TRBV5-1 and TRBJ2-7, the CDR3 gives the full variable domain: KAGVTQTPRYLIKTRGQQVTLSCSPISGHRSVSWYQQTPGQGLQFLFEYFSETQRNKGNFPGRFSGRQFSNSRSEMNVSTLELGDSALYLCASSLGGSNEQYFGPGTRLTVT.

The chain joins TRBV5-1 to TRBJ1-2; TRBD1 agrees at 7 bases. The V segment lost 0 bases and the J segment 2 bases; nucleotides outside the gene matches: 4. The V gene's germline CDR1 is SGHRS and CDR2 YFSETQ. The length of the CDR3 is 15 residues. CDR3 amino acids: CASSLEPGQNYGYTF. For the CDR3, the DNA is TGCGCCAGCAGCTTGGAGCCGGGACAGAACTATGGCTACACCTTC.

This clone was counted between two and nine times. The chain has TRBV6-5 and TRBJ1-1; unclear D gene. The CDR3 totals 11 residues. With 10 bases removed from V and 0 bases from J, the gap between germline ends came to 6 bases. Germline values: CDR1 MNHEY, CDR2 SVGAGI. In DNA form, the CDR3 reads TGTGCCACGACCCTGAACACTGAAGCTTTCTTT. Its translation is CATTLNTEAFF.

The chain links TRBV6-6 to TRBJ1-4, with D hard to call. Germline CDR1 MNHNY, CDR2 SVGAGI (reference sequence). This CDR3 contains 15 residues. Deletions cut 6 bases from V and 6 bases from J, with 17 bases between. The CDR3 sequence: CASRGRALRHEKLFF. CDR3 nucleotide sequence: TGTGCCAGCAGAGGCCGGGCCTTGAGGCATGAAAAACTGTTTTTT.

This clone has just a few counts. The J gene is TRBJ2-1, the V gene TRBV7-2; the match to TRBD1 covers 10 bases. This CDR3 spans 16 amino acids. Germline loops: CDR1 SGHTA, CDR2 FQGNSA. Germline trimming cut 1 base from V and 6 bases from J; bases unmatched to any gene: 6. In nucleotides, the CDR3 is TGTGCCAGCAGCTTAGTCTGGGACAGGGGTCGCAATGAGCAGTTCTTC. It translates to CASSLVWDRGRNEQFF.

The chain links TRBV19 to TRBJ1-2; D unclear. The germline V gene has CDR1 LNHDA and CDR2 SQIVND (reference sequence). The V end was cut by 3 bases, the J end by 5 bases, with 13 bases between. There are 14 residues in the CDR3. The CDR3 loop reads CASSIRTGKYGYTF. CDR3 in DNA: TGTGCCAGTAGTATCAGGACGGGAAAATATGGCTACACCTTC.

The genes are TRBV5-4 and TRBJ1-1, with D uncertain. Germline CDR1 SGHNT, CDR2 YYREEE (reference sequence). The CDR3 covers 15 residues. Trimming took off 3 bases at V and 0 bases at J, with 12 bases between the two ends. CDR3 bases: TGTGCCAGCAGCTCATCCTTGGGCTTGAACACTGAAGCTTTCTTT. As protein: CASSSSLGLNTEAFF.